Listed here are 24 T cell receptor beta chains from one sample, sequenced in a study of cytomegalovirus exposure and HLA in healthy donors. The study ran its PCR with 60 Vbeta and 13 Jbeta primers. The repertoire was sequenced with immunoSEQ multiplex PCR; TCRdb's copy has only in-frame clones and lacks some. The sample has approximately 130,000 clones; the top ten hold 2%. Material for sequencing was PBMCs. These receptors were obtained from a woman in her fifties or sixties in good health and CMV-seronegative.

The CDR3 region is CASSQEGTVLSYEQYF. In DNA, the CDR3 is TGCGCCAGCAGCCAGGAGGGGACAGTTCTTTCCTACGAGCAGTACTTC. The rearrangement links TRBV4-1 to TRBJ2-5; possible D gene TRBD1, 7 bases. With the DNA end fitting TRBJ2-7 better, the J assignment may be wrong. This CDR3 has 16 amino acids. Germline V gives CDR1 MGHRA, CDR2 YSYEKL.

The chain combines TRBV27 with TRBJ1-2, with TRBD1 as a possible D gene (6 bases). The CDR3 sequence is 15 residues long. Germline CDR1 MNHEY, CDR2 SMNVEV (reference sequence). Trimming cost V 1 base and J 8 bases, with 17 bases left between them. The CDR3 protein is CASSLLGGPGEGYTF. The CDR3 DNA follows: TGTGCCAGCAGTTTATTGGGGGGGCCGGGAGAAGGCTACACCTTC.

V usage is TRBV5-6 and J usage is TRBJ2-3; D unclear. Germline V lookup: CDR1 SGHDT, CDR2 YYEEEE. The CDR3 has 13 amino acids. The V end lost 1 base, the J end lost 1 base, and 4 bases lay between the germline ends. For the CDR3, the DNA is TGTGCCAGCAGCTTGTCTGGCACAGATACGCAGTATTTT. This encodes CASSLSGTDTQYF.

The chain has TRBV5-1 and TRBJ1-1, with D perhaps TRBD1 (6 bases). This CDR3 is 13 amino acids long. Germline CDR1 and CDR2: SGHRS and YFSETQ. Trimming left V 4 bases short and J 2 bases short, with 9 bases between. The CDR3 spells CASSPGQNTEAFF. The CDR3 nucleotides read TGCGCCAGCAGCCCGGGACAAAACACTGAAGCTTTCTTT.

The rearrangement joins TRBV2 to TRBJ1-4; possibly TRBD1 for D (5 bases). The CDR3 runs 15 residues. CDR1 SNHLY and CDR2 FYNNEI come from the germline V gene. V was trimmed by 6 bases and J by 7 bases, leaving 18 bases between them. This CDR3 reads CASRAGRGLLEKLFF. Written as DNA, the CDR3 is TGTGCCAGCAGAGCCGGGAGGGGCCTCCTTGAAAAACTGTTTTTT.

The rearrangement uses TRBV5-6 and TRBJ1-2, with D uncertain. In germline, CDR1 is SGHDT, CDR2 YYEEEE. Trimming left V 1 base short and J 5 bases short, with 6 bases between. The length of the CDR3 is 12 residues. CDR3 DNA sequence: TGTGCCAGCAGCTTGTCCAGATATGGCTACACCTTC. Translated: CASSLSRYGYTF.

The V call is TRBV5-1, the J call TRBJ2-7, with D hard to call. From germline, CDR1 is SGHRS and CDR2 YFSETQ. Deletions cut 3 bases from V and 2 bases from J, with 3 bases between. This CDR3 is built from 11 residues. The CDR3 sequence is CASSSAYEQYF. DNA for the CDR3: TGCGCCAGCAGCTCGGCCTACGAGCAGTACTTC.

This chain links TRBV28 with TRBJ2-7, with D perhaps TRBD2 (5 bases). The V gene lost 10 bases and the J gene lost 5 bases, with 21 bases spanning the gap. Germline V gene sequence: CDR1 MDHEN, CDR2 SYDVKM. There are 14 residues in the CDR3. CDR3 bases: TGTGCCACCCACGTCGGGGTAACAAAGAACGAGCAGTACTTC. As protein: CATHVGVTKNEQYF. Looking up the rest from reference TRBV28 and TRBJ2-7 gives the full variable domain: DVKVTQSSRYLVKRTGEKVFLECVQDMDHENMFWYRQDPGLGLRLIYFSYDVKMKEKGDIPEGYSVSREKKERFSLILESASTNQTSMYLCATHVGVTKNEQYFGPGTRLTVT.

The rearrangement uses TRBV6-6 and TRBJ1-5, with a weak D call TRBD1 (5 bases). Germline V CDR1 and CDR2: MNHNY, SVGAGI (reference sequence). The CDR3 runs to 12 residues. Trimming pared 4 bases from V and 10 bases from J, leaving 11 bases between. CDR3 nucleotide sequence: TGTGCCAGCAGTTCCTTCGGGGGACCCCAGCATTTT. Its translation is CASSSFGGPQHF.

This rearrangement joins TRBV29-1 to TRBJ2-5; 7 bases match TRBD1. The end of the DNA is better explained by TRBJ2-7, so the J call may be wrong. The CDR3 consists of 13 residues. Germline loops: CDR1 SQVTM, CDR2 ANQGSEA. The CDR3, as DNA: TGCAGCGTGGACCCGACAGGGTTCAACGAGCAGTACTTC. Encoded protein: CSVDPTGFNEQYF.

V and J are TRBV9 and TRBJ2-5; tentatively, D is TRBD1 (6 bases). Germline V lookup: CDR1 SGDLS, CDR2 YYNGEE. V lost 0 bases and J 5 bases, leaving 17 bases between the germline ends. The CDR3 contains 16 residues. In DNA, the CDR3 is TGTGCCAGCAGCGTAGCTCAGGGGAGCCAGGGGGAGACCCAGTACTTC. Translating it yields CASSVAQGSQGETQYF.

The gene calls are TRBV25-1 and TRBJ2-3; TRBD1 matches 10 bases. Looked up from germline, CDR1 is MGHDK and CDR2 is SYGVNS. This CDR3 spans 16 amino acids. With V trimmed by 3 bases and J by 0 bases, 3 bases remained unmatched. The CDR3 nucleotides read TGTGCCAGCAGTGATTTGGGACAGGGGAGCACAGATACGCAGTATTTT. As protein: CASSDLGQGSTDTQYF.

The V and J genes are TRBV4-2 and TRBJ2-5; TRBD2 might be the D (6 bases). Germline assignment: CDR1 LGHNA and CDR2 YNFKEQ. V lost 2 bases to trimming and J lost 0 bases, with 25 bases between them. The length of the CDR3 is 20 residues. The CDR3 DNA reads TGTGCCAGCAGCCAAAGGATCGGGAAACGACCACGGGGGAACCAAGAGACCCAGTACTTC. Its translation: CASSQRIGKRPRGNQETQYF.

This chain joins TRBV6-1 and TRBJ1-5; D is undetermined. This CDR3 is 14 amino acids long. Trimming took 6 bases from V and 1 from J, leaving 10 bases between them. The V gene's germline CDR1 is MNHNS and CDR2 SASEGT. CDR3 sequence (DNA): TGTGCCAGCAGATTGGAGGTCAGCAATCAGCCCCAGCATTTT. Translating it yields CASRLEVSNQPQHF.

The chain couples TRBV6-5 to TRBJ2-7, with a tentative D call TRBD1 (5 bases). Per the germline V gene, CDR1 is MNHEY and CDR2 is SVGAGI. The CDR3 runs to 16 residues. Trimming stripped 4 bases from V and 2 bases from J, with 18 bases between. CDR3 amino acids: CASSLGQGLLAYEQYF. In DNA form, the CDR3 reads TGTGCCAGCAGTTTGGGGCAGGGCCTTTTGGCCTACGAGCAGTACTTC.

CDR3 region: CASSEGQLNTEAFF. Here the CDR3 DNA reads TGTGCCAGCAGTGAAGGACAGCTGAACACTGAAGCTTTCTTT. The rearrangement joins TRBV2 to TRBJ1-1, with a weak D call TRBD1 (5 bases). Germline V gene lookup returns CDR1 SNHLY and CDR2 FYNNEI. CDR3 length: 14 amino acids. Trimming stripped 1 base from V and 0 bases from J, with 6 bases between.

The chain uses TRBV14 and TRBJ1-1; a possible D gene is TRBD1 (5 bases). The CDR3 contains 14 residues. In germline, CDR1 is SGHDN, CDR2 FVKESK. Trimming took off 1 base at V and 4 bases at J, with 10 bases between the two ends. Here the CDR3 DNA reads TGTGCCAGCAGCCAAGTTAGTCAGGGCACTGAAGCTTTCTTT. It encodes CASSQVSQGTEAFF.

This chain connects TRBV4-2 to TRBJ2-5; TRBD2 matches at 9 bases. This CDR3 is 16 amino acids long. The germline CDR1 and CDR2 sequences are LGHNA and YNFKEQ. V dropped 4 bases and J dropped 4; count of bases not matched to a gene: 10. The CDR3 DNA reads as TGTGCCAGCAGCCCCCGCGGGGGGGCGATTTCAGAGACCCAGTACTTC. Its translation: CASSPRGGAISETQYF.

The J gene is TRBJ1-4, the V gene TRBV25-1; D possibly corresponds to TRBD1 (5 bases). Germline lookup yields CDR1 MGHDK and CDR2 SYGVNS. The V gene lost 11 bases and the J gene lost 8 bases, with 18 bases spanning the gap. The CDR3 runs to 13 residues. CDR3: CACRGDPGEKLFF. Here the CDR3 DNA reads TGTGCCTGCCGGGGGGACCCAGGGGAAAAACTGTTTTTT. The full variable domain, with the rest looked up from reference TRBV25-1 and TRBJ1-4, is EADIYQTPRYLVIGTGKKITLECSQTMGHDKMYWYQQDPGMELHLIHYSYGVNSTEKGDLSSESTVSRIRTEHFPLTLESARPSHTSQYLCACRGDPGEKLFFGSGTQLSVL.

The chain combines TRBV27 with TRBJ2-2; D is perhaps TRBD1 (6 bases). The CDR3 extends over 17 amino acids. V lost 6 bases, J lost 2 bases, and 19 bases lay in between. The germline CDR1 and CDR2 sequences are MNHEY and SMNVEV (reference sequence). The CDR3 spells CASSHEHKGGNTGELFF. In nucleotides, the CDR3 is TGTGCCAGCAGCCACGAACACAAAGGGGGTAACACCGGGGAGCTGTTTTTT.

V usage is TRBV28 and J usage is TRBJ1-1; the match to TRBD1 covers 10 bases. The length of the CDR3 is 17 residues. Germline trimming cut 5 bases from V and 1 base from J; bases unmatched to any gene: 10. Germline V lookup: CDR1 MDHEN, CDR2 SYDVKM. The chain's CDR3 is CASSPTGQGGWNTEAFF. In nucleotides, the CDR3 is TGTGCCAGCAGTCCCACCGGACAGGGGGGCTGGAACACTGAAGCTTTCTTT.

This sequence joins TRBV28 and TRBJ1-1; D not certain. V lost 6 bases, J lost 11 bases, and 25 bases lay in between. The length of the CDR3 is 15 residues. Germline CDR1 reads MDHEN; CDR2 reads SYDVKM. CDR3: CASSSQREGGSGAFF. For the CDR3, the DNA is TGTGCCAGCAGCTCGCAGAGGGAGGGTGGCAGCGGGGCTTTCTTT.

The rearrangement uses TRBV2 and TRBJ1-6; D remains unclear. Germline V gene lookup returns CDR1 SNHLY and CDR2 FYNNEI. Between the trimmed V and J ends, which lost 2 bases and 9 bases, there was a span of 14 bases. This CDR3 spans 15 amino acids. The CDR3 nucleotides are TGTGCCAGCAGTGAAAGCATGACCCGCGGTTCACCCCTCCACTTT. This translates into CASSESMTRGSPLHF.

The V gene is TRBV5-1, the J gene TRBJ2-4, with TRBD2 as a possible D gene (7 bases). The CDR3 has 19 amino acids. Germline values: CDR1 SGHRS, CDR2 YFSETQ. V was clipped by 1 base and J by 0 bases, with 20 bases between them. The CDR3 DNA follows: TGCGCCAGCAGCTTGAGGAGCGGGGAGGGAGGGGGAGCCAAAAACATTCAGTACTTC. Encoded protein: CASSLRSGEGGGAKNIQYF.